The clone carrying this T cell receptor (beta chain) occurred a few times. The data were obtained in a study of CD8+ T cells in alopecia areata. Study-level information: The study gave treated patients oral tofacitinib at 5 to 10 mg twice daily.

Reverse transcription of extracted RNA yielded cDNA, which provided the sequencing template. Repertoires were generated with immunoSEQ multiplex PCR, while TCRdb's copy carries only in-frame clones and drops some. The data contain about 160,000 clones, over 45% of them singletons. This CDR3 region has 14 residues. Trimming cost V 5 bases and J 5 bases; bases outside gene matches: 7. Germline V gives CDR1 MNHEY, CDR2 SMNVEV (reference sequence). This receptor was taken from a human donor with alopecia areata. The material sequenced was CD4+ T cells sorted from blood. The chain uses TRBV27 and TRBJ2-7; 9 bases map to TRBD1. CDR3: CASSPRDRAHEQYF. CDR3 nucleotides: TGTGCCAGCAGTCCGAGGGACAGGGCACACGAGCAGTACTTC.